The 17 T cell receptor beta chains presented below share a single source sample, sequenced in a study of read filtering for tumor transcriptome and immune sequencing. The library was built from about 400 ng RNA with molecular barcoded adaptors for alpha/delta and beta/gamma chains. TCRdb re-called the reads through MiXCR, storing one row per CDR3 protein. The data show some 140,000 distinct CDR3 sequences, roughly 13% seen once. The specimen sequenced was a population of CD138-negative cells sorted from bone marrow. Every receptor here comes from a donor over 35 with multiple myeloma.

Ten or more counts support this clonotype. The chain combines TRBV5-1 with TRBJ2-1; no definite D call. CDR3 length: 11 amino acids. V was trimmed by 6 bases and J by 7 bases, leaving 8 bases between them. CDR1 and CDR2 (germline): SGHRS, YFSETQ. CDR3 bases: TGCGCCAGCAAGGAAGGGAATGAGCAGTTCTTC. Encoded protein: CASKEGNEQFF.

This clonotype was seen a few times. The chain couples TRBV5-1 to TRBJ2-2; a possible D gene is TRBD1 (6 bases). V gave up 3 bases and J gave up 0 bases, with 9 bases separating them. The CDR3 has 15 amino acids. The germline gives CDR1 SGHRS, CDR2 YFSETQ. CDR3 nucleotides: TGCGCCAGCAGCTCGGGACATTCGAACACCGGGGAGCTGTTTTTT. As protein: CASSSGHSNTGELFF.

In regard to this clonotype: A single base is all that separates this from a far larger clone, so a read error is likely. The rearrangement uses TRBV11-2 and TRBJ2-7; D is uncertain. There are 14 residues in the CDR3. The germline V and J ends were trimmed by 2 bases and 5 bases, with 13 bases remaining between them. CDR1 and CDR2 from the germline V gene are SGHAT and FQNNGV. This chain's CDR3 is CASSLLSGRDEQYF. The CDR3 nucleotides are TGTGCCAGCAGCTTACTGTCGGGCCGGGACGAGCAGTACTTC. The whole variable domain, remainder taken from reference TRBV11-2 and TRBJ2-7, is EAGVAQSPRYKIIEKRQSVAFWCNPISGHATLYWYQQILGQGPKLLIQFQNNGVVDDSQLPKDRFSAERLKGVDSTLKIQPAKLEDSAVYLCASSLLSGRDEQYFGPGTRLTVT.

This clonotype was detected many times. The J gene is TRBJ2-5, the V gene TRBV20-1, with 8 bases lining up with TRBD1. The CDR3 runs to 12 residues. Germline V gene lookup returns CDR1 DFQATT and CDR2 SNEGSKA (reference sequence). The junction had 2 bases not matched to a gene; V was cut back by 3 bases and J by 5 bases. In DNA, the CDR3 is TGCAGTGCTAGGAACAGGGGGGAGACCCAGTACTTC. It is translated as CSARNRGETQYF.

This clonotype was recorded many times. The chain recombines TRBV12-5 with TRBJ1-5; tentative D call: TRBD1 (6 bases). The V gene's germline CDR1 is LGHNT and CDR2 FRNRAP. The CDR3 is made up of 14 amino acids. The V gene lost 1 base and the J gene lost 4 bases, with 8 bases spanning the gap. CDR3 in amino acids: CASGLAGANQPQHF. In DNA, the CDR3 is TGTGCTAGTGGTTTGGCAGGGGCTAATCAGCCCCAGCATTTT.

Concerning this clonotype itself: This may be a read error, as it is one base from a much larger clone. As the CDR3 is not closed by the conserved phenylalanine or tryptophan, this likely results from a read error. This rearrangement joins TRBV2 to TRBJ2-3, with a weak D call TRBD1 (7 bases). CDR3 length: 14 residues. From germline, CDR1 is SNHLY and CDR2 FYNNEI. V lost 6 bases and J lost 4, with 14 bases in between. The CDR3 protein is CASRVQGGADTQYS. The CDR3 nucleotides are TGTGCCAGCAGGGTCCAGGGGGGTGCAGATACGCAGTATTCT.

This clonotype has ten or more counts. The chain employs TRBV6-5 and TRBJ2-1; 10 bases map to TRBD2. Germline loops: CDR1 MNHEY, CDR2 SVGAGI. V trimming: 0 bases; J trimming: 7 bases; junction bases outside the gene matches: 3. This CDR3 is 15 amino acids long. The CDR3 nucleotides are TGTGCCAGCAGTTACTCGGCTAGCGGGAGTAATGAGCAGTTCTTC. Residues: CASSYSASGSNEQFF.

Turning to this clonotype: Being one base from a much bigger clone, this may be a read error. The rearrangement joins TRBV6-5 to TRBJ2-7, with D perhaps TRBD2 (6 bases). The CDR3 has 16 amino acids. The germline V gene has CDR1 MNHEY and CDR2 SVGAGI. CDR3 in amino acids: CASSHSDGGESYEQYF. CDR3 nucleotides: TGTGCCAGCAGTCACTCAGACGGAGGGGAGTCCTACGAGCAGTACTTC.

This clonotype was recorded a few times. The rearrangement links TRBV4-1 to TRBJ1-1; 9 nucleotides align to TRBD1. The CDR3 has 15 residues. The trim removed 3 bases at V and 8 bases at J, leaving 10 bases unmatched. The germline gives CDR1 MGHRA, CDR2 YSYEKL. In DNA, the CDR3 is TGCGCCAGCAGCCAGAGGGCGACAGGGGGGGAAGAAGCTTTCTTT. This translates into CASSQRATGGEEAFF.

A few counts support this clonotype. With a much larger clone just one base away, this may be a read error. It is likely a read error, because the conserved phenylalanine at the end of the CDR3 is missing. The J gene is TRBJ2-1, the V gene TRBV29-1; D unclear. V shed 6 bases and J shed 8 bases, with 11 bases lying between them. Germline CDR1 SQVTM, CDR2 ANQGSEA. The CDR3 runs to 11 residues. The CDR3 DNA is TGCAGCGTAGGCGGTGCGGATGAGCAGTTCATC. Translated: CSVGGADEQFI.

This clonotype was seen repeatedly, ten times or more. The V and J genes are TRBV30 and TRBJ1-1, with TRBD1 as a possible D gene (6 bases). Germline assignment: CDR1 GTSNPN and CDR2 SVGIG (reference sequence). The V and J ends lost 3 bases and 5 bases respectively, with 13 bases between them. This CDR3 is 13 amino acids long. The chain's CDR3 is CAWRGTGFTEAFF. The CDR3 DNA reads TGTGCCTGGAGGGGAACAGGGTTTACTGAAGCTTTCTTT. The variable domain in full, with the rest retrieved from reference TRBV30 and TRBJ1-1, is SQTIHQWPATLVQPVGSPLSLECTVEGTSNPNLYWYRQAAGRGLQLLFYSVGIGQISSEVPQNLSASRPQDRQFILSSKKLLLSDSGFYLCAWRGTGFTEAFFGQGTRLTVV.

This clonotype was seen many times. In nucleotides, the CDR3 is TGTGCCAGCAGCACACAGGGGGCATACCGGGGCAATGAGCAGTTCTTC. This translates into CASSTQGAYRGNEQFF. The V gene is TRBV7-2, the J gene TRBJ2-1; TRBD1 aligns across 9 bases. The CDR3 totals 16 residues. The germline gives CDR1 SGHTA, CDR2 FQGNSA. V gave up 5 bases and J gave up 6 bases; unmatched junction bases: 11.

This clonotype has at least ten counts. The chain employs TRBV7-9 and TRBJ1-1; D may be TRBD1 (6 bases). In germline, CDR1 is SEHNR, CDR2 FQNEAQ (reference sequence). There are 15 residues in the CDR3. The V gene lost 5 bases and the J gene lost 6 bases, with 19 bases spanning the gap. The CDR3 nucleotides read TGTGCCAGCAGCCCCGGGGGGGGGGCAATCCCTGAAGCTTTCTTT. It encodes CASSPGGGAIPEAFF.

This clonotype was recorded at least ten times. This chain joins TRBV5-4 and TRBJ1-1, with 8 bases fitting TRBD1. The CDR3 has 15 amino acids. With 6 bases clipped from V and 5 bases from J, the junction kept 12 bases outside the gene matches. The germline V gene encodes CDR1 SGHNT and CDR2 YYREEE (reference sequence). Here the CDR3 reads CASTRETGGGTEAFF. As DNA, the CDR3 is TGTGCCAGCACCCGGGAAACAGGGGGTGGTACTGAAGCTTTCTTT.

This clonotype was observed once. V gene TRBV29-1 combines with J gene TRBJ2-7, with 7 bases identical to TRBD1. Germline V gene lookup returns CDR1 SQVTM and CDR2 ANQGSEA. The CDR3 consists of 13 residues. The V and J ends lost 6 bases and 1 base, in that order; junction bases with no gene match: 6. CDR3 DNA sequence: TGCAGCGTACCGACAGGGAATTCCTACGAGCAGTACTTC. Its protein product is CSVPTGNSYEQYF.

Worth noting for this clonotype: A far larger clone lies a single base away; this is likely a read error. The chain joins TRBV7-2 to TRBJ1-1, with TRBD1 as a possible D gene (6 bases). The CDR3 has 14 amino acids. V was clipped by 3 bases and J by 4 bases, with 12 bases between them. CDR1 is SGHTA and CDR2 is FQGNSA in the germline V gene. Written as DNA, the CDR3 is TGTGCCAGCAGCTTCCCAGGGGTTAGCACTGAAGCTTTCTTT. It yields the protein CASSFPGVSTEAFF.

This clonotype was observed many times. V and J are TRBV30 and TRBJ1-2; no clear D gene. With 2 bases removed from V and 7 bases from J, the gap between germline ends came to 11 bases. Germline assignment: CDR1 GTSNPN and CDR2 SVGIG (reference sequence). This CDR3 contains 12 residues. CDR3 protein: CAWSTSMLGYTF. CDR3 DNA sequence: TGTGCCTGGAGTACGTCGATGCTTGGCTACACCTTC.